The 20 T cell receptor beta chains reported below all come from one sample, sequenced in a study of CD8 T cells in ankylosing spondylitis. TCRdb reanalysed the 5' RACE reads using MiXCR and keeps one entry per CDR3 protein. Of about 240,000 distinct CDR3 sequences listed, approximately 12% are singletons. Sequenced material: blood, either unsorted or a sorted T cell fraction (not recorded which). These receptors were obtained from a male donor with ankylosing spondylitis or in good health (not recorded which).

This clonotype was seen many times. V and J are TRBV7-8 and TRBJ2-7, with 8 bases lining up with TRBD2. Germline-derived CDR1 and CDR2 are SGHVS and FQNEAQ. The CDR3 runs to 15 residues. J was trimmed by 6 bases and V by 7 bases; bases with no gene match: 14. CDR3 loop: CASTQLAATPGEQYF. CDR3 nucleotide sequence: TGTGCCAGCACCCAACTAGCGGCAACTCCTGGCGAGCAGTACTTC.

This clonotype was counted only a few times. The DNA of the CDR3 is TGTGCCAGCAGCGCCCTCGGGCCATCAGAAGCTTTCTTT. Amino acids: CASSALGPSEAFF. V gene TRBV7-9 combines with J gene TRBJ1-1; the D is unclear. Per germline, CDR1 SEHNR and CDR2 FQNEAQ (reference sequence). The ends were cut back, 5 bases at V and 8 bases at J, with 15 bases in the middle. The CDR3 consists of 13 residues.

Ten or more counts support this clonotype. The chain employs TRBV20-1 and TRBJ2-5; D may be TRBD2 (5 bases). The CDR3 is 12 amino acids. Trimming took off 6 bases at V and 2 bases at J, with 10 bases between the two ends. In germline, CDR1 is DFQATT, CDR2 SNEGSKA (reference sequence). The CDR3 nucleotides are TGCAGTGCCGGACTTGATCAAGAGACCCAGTACTTC. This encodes CSAGLDQETQYF.

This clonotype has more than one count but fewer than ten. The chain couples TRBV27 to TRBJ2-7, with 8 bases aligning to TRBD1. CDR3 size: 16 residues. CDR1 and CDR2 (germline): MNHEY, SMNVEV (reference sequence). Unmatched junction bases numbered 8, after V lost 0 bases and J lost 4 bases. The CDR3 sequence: CASSLSGQGAGYEQYF. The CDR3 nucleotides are TGTGCCAGCAGTTTATCAGGTCAGGGGGCGGGTTACGAGCAGTACTTC.

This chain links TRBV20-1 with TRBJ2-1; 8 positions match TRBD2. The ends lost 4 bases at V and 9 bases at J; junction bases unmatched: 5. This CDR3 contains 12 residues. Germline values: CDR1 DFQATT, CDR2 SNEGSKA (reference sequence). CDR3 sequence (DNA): TGCAGTGCTAAGTCCCTAGCGGGTGAGCAGTTCTTC. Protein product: CSAKSLAGEQFF.

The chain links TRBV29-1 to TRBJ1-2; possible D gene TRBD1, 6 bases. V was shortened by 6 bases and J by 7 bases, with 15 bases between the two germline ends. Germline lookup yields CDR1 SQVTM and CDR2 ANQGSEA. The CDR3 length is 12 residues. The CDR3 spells CSVLHRALGYTF. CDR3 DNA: TGCAGCGTGCTCCACAGGGCCCTTGGCTACACCTTC.

CDR3 DNA: TGTGCCAGCAGCTTTTATGAGACTCAAAGCCTAAATGAGCAGTTCTTC. Translating it yields CASSFYETQSLNEQFF. The chain is built from TRBV7-2 and TRBJ2-1; D gene uncertain. CDR3 length: 16 residues. CDR1 and CDR2 from the germline V gene are SGHTA and FQGNSA. Trimming took 3 bases from V and 7 from J, leaving 19 bases between them.

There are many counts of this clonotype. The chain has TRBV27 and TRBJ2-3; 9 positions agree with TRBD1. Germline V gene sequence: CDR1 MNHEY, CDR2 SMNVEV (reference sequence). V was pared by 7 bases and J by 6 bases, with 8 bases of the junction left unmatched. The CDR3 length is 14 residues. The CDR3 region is CASISPGQGDTQYF. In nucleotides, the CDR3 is TGTGCCAGCATTTCACCGGGACAGGGCGATACGCAGTATTTT.

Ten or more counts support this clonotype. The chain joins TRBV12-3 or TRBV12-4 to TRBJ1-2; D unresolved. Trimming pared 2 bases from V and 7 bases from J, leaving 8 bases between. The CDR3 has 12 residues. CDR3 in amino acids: CASSLYGSGYTF. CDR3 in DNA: TGTGCCAGCAGTTTATATGGTAGTGGCTACACCTTC.

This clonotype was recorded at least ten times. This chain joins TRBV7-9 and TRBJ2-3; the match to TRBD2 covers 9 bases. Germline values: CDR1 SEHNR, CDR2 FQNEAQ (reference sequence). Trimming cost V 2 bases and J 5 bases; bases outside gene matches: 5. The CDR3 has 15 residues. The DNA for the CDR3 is TGTGCCAGCAGCTTAATACTAGCGGGTGTAGATACGCAGTATTTT. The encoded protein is CASSLILAGVDTQYF. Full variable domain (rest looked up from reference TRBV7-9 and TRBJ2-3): DTGVSQNPRHKITKRGQNVTFRCDPISEHNRLYWYRQTLGQGPEFLTYFQNEAQLEKSRLLSDRFSAERPKGSFSTLEIQRTEQGDSAMYLCASSLILAGVDTQYFGPGTRLTVL.

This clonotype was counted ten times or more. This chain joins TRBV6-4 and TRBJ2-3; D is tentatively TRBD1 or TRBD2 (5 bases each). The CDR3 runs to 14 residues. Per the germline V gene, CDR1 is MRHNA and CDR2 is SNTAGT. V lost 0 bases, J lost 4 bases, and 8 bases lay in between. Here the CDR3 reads CASSDSMGADTQYF. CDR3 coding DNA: TGTGCCAGCAGTGACTCGATGGGGGCAGATACGCAGTATTTT.

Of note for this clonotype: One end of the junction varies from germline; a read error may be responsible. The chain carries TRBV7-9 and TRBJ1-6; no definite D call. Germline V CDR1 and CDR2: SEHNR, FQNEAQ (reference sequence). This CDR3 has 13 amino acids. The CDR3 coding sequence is TGTGCCAGCACCTTAGTGGGCGATTCACCCCTCCACTTT. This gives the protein CASTLVGDSPLHF.

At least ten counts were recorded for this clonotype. CDR3 DNA: TGTGCCAGCAGCTTAGGAGCGGGGGGCTCCTACAATGAGCAGTTCTTC. This sequence encodes CASSLGAGGSYNEQFF. The chain uses TRBV5-4 and TRBJ2-1; 9 bases line up with TRBD2. The CDR3 extends over 16 amino acids. V trimming: 2 bases; J trimming: 0 bases; junction bases outside the gene matches: 3. Per germline, CDR1 SGHNT and CDR2 YYREEE (reference sequence).

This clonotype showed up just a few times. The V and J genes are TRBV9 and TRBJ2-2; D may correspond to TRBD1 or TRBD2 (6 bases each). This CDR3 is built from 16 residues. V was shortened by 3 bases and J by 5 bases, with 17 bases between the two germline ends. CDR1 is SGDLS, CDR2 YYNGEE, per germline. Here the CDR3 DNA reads TGTGCCAGCAGCGCGGTCAGGGGAGGAGAAACCGGGGAGCTGTTTTTT. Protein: CASSAVRGGETGELFF. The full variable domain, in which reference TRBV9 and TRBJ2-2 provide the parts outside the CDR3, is DSGVTQTPKHLITATGQRVTLRCSPRSGDLSVYWYQQSLDQGLQFLIQYYNGEERAKGNILERFSAQQFPDLHSELNLSSLELGDSALYFCASSAVRGGETGELFFGEGSRLTVL.

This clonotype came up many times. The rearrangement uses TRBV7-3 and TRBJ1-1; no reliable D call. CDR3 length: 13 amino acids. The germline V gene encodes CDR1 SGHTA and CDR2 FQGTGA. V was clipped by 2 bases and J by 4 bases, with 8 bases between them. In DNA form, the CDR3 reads TGTGCCAGCAGCTTACTCGGGCGCACTGAAGCTTTCTTT. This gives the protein CASSLLGRTEAFF.

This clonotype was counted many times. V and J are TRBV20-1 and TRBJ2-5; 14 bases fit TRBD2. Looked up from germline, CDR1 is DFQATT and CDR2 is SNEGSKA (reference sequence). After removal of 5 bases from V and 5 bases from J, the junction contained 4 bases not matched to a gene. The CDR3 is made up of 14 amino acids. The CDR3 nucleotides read TGCAGTGCTTGGACTAGCGGGAGGAGGGAGACCCAGTACTTC. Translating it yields CSAWTSGRRETQYF.

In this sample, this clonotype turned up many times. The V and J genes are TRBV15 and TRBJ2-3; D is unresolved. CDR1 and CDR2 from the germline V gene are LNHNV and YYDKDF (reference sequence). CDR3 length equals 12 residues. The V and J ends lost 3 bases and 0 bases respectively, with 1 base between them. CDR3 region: CATSSSTDTQYF. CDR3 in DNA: TGTGCCACCAGCAGCAGCACAGATACGCAGTATTTT. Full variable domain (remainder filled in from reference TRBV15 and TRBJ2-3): DAMVIQNPRYQVTQFGKPVTLSCSQTLNHNVMYWYQQKSSQAPKLLFHYYDKDFNNEADTPDNFQSRRPNTSFCFLDIRSPGLGDTAMYLCATSSSTDTQYFGPGTRLTVL.

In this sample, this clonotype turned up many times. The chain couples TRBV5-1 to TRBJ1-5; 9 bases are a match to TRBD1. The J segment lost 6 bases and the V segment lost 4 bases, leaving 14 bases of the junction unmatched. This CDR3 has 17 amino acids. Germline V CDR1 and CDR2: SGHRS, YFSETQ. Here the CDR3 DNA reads TGCGCCAGCAGCCCGGTCCCGGACAGGGGTATGGGTCAGCCCCAGCATTTT. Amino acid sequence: CASSPVPDRGMGQPQHF.

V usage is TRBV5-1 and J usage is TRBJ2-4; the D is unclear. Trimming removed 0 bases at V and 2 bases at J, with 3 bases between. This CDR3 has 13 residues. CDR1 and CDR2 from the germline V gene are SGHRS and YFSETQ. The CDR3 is CASSLATKNIQYF. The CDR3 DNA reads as TGCGCCAGCAGCTTGGCCACCAAAAACATTCAGTACTTC.

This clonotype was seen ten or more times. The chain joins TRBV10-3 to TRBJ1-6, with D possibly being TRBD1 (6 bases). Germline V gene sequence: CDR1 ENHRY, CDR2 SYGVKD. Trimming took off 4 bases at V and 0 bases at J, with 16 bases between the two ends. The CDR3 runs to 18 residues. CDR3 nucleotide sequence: TGTGCCATCAGTGCCCTTGGGGGCCTGAGCTCCTATAATTCACCCCTCCACTTT. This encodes CAISALGGLSSYNSPLHF.